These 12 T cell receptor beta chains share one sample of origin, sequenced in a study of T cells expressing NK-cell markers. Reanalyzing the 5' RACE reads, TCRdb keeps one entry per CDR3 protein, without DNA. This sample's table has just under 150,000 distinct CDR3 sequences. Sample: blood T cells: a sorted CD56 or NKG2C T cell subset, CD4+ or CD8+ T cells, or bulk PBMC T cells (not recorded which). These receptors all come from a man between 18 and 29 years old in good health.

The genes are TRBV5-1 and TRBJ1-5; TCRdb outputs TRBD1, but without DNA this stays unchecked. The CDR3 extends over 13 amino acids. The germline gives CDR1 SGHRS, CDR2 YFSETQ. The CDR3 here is CASSYEQGQPQHF.

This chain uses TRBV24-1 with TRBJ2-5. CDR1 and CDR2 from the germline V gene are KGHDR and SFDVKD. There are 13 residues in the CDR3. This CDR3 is CATSDTFQETQYF.

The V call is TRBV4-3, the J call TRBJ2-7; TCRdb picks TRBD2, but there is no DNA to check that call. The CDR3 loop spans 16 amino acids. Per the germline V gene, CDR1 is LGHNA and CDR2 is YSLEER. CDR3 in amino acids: CASSQDTTGGTYEQYF.

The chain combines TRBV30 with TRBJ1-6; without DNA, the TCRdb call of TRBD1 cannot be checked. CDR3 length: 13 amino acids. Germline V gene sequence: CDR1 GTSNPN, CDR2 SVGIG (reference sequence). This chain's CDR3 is CAWSEGGNSPLHF.

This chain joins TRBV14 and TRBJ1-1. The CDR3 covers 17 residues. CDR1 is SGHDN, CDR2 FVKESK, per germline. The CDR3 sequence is CASSQGRQDIMNTEAFF.

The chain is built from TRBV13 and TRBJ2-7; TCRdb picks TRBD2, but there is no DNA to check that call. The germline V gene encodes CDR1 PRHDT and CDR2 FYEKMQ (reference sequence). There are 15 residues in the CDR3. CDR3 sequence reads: CASSPGPSAYYEQYF. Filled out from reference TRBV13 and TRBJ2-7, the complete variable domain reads AAGVIQSPRHLIKEKRETATLKCYPIPRHDTVYWYQQGPGQDPQFLISFYEKMQSDKGSIPDRFSAQQFSDYHSELNMSSLELGDSALYFCASSPGPSAYYEQYFGPGTRLTVT.

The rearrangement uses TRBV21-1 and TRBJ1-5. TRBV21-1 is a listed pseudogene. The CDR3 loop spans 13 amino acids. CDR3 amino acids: CAILDGLRQPQHF.

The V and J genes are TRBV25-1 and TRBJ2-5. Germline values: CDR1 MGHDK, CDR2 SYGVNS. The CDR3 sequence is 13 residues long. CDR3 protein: CASRKGNLETQYF.

CDR3 sequence: CASLERPGLAFSYNEQFF. This chain uses TRBV2 with TRBJ2-1; the D gene TCRdb calls, TRBD2, cannot be checked with no DNA. Germline V CDR1 and CDR2: SNHLY, FYNNEI. This CDR3 is 18 amino acids long.

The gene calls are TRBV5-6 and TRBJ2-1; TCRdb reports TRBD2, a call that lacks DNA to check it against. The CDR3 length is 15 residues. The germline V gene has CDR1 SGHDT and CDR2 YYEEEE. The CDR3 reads CASSSGLAGPLWQFF.

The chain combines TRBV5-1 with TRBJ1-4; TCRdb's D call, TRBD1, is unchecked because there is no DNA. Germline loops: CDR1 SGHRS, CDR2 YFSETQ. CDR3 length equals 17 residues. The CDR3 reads CASSVIGTGGSNEKLFF.

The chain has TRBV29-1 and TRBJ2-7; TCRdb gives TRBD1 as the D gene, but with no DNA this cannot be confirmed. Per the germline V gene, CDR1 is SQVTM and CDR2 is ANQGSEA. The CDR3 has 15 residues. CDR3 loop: CSVGMTDRVGYEQYF.